A single TCR beta chain is shown here with its context. What it binds is not known. The germline V gene encodes CDR1 LNHDA and CDR2 SQIVND (reference sequence). Trimming at V came to 4 bases and at J to 7 bases, leaving 6 bases not matched to a gene. The CDR3 is made up of 14 amino acids. The data were produced by immunoSEQ multiplex PCR, yet TCRdb's version contains in-frame clones alone and is incomplete. Of some 80,000 clones listed, about 90% were seen once; the top ten hold around 7%. The data derive from a study of identifying expanded T cells in peripheral blood. Points from the study as a whole: Two-week clone count variance significantly increased as total template count grew.

Sequencing input: blood. The chain combines TRBV19 with TRBJ2-4; 8 nucleotides align to TRBD1. The source is a person between 18 and 75 years old in good health. The CDR3 protein is CASSRTDRVNIQYF. DNA of the CDR3: TGTGCCAGTAGTAGGACGGACAGGGTCAACATTCAGTACTTC. Full variable domain (outside the CDR3, taken from reference TRBV19 and TRBJ2-4): DGGITQSPKYLFRKEGQNVTLSCEQNLNHDAMYWYRQDPGQGLRLIYYSQIVNDFQKGDIAEGYSVSREKKESFPLTVTSAQKNPTAFYLCASSRTDRVNIQYFGAGTRLSVL.